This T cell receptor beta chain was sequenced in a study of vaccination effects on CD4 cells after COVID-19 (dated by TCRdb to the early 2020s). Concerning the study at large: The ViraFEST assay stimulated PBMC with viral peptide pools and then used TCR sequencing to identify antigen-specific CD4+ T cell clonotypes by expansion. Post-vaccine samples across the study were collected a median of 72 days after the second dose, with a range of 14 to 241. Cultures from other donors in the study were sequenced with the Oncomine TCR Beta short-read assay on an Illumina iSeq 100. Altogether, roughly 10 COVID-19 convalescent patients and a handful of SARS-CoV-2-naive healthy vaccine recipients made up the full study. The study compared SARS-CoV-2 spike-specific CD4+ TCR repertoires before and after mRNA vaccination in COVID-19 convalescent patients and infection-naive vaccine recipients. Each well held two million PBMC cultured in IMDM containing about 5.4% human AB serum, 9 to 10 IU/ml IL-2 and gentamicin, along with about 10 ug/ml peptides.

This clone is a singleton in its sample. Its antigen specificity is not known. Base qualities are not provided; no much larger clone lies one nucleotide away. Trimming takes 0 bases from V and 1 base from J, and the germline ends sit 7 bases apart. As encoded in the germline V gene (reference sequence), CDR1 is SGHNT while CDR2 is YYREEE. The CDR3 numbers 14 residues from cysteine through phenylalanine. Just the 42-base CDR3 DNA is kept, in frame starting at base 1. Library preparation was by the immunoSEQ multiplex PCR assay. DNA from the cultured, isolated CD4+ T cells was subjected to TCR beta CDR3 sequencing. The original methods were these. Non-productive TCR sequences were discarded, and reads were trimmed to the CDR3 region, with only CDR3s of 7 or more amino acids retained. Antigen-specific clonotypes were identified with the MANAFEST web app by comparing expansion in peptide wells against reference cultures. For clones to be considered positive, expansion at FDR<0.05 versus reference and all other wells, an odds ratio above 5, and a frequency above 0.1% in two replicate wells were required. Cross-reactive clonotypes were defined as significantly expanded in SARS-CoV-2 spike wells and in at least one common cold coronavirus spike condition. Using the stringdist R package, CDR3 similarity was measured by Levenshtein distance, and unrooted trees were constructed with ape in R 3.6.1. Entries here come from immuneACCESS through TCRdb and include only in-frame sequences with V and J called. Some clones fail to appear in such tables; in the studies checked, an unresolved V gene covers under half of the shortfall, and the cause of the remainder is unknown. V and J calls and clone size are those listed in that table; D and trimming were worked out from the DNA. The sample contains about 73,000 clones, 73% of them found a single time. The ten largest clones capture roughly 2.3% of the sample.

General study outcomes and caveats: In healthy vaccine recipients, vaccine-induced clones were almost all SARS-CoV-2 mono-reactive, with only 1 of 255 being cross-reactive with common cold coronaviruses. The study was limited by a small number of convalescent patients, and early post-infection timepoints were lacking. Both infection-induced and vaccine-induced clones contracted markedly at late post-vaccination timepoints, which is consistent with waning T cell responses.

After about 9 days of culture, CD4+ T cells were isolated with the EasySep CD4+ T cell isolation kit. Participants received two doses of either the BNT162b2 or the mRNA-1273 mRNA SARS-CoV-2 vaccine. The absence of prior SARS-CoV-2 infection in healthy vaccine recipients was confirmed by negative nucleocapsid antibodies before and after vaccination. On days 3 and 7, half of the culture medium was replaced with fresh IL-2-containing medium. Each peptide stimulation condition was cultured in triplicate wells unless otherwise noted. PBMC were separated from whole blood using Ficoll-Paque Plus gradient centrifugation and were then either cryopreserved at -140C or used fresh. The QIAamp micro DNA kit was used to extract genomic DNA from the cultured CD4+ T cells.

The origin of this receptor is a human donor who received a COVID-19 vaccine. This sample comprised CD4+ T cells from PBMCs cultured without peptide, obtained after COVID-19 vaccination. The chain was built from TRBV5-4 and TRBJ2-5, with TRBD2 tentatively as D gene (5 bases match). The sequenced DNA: TGTGCCAGCAGCTTGGGAGGGTTCCAAGAGACCCAGTACTTC. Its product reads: CASSLGGFQETQYF.